Listed below are T cell receptor beta chains from one sample, sequenced in a study of blood T cell repertoires in COVID-19. Clones were read by immunoSEQ multiplex PCR, and TCRdb kept only the in-frame ones, dropping some. Seen here are approximately 230,000 clones, about 85% observed once, and the top ten hold less than 20%. Sample: peripheral blood. The receptors were gathered from a man between 25 and 39 years old with active or convalescent COVID-19. CDR3s include the opening cysteine and the closing phenylalanine or tryptophan. A D gene is named only where the DNA matches it firmly. Size is omitted from some rows. Given values are once, few, many or a class for expanded clones.

v_gene	d_gene	j_gene	abundance	CDR3aa	CDR3nt
TRBV6-2/TRBV6-3	TRBD2	TRBJ2-1	-	CASSYSAHGTSGGRYNEQFF	TGTGCCAGCAGTTACTCAGCCCACGGGACTAGCGGGGGGCGTTACAATGAGCAGTTCTTC
TRBV5-1	-	TRBJ2-1	-	CASSFTAGAYNEQFF	TGCGCCAGCAGCTTTACGGCGGGGGCATACAATGAGCAGTTCTTC
TRBV5-1	-	TRBJ2-1	-	CASSLAGIGTNEQFF	TGCGCCAGCAGCTTGGCAGGCATTGGAACGAATGAGCAGTTCTTC
TRBV19	TRBD2	TRBJ2-1	-	CASSIRLAGSYNEQFF	TGTGCCAGTAGTATCAGACTAGCGGGATCCTACAATGAGCAGTTCTTC
TRBV5-8	-	TRBJ1-3	-	CASSLVRNTIYF	TGTGCCAGCAGCTTGGTTAGAAACACCATATATTTT
TRBV5-1	TRBD1	TRBJ1-6	-	CASKVGGQGNSPLHF	TGCGCCAGCAAGGTGGGGGGACAGGGGAATTCACCCCTCCACTTT
TRBV11-2	TRBD1	TRBJ2-5	few	CASSPEPGQRRNTQYF	TGTGCCAGCAGCCCCGAACCGGGACAGAGAAGGAATACCCAGTACTTC
TRBV28	TRBD1	TRBJ1-1	-	CASSTTGGITEAFF	TGTGCCAGCAGCACGACAGGGGGTATCACTGAAGCTTTCTTT
TRBV10-1	TRBD2	TRBJ2-1	few	CASSESRETSGRSSYNEQFF	TGCGCCAGCAGTGAGTCCAGGGAGACTAGCGGTCGGAGCTCCTACAATGAGCAGTTCTTC
TRBV15	-	TRBJ2-3	-	CATSRAGGADTQYF	TGTGCCACCAGCAGAGCGGGGGGCGCAGATACGCAGTATTTT
TRBV6-2/TRBV6-3	-	TRBJ2-5	-	CASSYGGVEETQYF	TGTGCCAGCAGTTACGGCGGGGTGGAGGAGACCCAGTACTTC
TRBV6-5	-	TRBJ2-4	-	CASSYGHGGKNIQYF	TGTGCCAGCAGTTACGGACACGGGGGAAAAAACATTCAGTACTTC
TRBV2	-	TRBJ1-2	-	CASSGGVVDYGYTF	TGTGCCAGCAGTGGCGGGGTGGTGGACTATGGCTACACCTTC
TRBV19	-	TRBJ1-2	few	CASSIPGHPYGYTF	TGTGCCAGTAGTATACCGGGACATCCCTATGGCTACACCTTC
TRBV29-1	TRBD2	TRBJ2-3	once	CSTNSGGRGDTQYF	TGCAGCACCAATAGCGGGGGGCGTGGAGATACGCAGTATTTT
TRBV7-9	-	TRBJ1-6	-	CASSSSSYNSPLHF	TGTGCCAGCAGCTCGAGCTCCTATAATTCACCCCTCCACTTT
TRBV11-3	-	TRBJ1-2	-	CASSFRGNYGYTF	TGTGCCAGCAGCTTTCGGGGGAACTATGGCTACACCTTC
TRBV4-2	-	TRBJ2-1	-	CASSQDRDTYNEQFF	TGTGCCAGCAGCCAAGATCGGGATACCTACAATGAGCAGTTCTTC
TRBV18	TRBD2	TRBJ2-2	-	CASSRISGSGSGELFF	TGTGCCAGCTCACGAATCAGCGGGAGCGGGTCCGGGGAGCTGTTTTTT
TRBV2	TRBD2	TRBJ2-1	-	CASSPGTSRSDEQFF	TGTGCCAGCAGCCCCGGGACTAGCAGGAGCGATGAGCAGTTCTTC
TRBV6-5	-	TRBJ1-1	-	CASSYAGEAFF	TGTGCCAGCAGTTACGCAGGGGAAGCTTTCTTT
TRBV7-8	TRBD2	TRBJ2-2	-	CASSLLSLAGGRELFF	TGTGCCAGCAGCTTACTCTCCCTAGCGGGGGGGCGGGAGCTGTTTTTT
TRBV4-2	-	TRBJ2-7	-	CASSHQGGPYEQYF	TGTGCCAGCAGCCACCAGGGTGGGCCCTACGAGCAGTACTTC
TRBV3-1/TRBV3-2	-	TRBJ2-6	-	CASSQDSSGANVLTF	TGTGCCAGCAGCCAAGACAGCTCTGGGGCCAACGTCCTGACTTTC
TRBV28	-	TRBJ2-7	-	CASSFQRSTYEQYF	TGTGCCAGCAGTTTCCAGCGCTCCACCTACGAGCAGTACTTC
TRBV9	-	TRBJ2-2	-	CASSRGRGGGELFF	TGTGCCAGCTCCAGGGGCAGGGGTGGTGGGGAGCTGTTTTTT
TRBV28	TRBD2	TRBJ2-5	-	CASSFGRLAKGGQETQYF	TGTGCCAGCAGTTTTGGGAGACTAGCGAAGGGGGGCCAAGAGACCCAGTACTTC
TRBV6-5	TRBD1	TRBJ2-5	once	CASTGTGVETQYF	TGTGCCAGCACCGGGACAGGGGTGGAGACCCAGTACTTC
TRBV7-8	TRBD1	TRBJ2-1	-	CASNRQGTGTYNEQFF	TGTGCCAGCAACAGACAAGGGACAGGGACTTACAATGAGCAGTTCTTC
TRBV2	TRBD1	TRBJ2-7	-	CASSGRAGTGGSEQYF	TGTGCCAGCAGTGGAAGGGCCGGGACAGGGGGCTCCGAGCAGTACTTC
TRBV9	TRBD1	TRBJ1-3	-	CASSVDRDSGNTIYF	TGTGCCAGCAGCGTCGACAGGGACTCTGGAAACACCATATATTTT
TRBV6-2/TRBV6-3	-	TRBJ1-5	-	CASSSTGMRNQPQHF	TGTGCCAGCAGTTCAACAGGGATGCGCAATCAGCCCCAGCATTTT
TRBV7-6	TRBD2	TRBJ2-5	-	CASSSRLAGAQGETQYF	TGTGCCAGCAGCTCCCGACTAGCGGGGGCCCAAGGGGAGACCCAGTACTTC
TRBV10-3	-	TRBJ1-3	-	CATRQYQLSGNTIYF	TGTGCCACCCGACAGTATCAACTATCCGGAAACACCATATATTTT
TRBV6-6	TRBD2	TRBJ2-7	-	CASATGGGVEQYF	TGTGCCAGCGCAACGGGGGGAGGGGTCGAGCAGTACTTC
TRBV11-2	-	TRBJ2-7	few	CASSGAYEQYF	TGTGCCAGCAGCGGAGCCTACGAGCAGTACTTC
TRBV5-4	-	TRBJ1-1	once	CASRPPTGNTEAFF	TGTGCCAGCAGGCCGCCGACAGGGAACACTGAAGCTTTCTTT
TRBV6-2/TRBV6-3	TRBD1	TRBJ2-3	-	CASSPGTAISTDTQYF	TGTGCCAGCAGCCCCGGGACAGCTATTAGCACAGATACGCAGTATTTT
TRBV19	TRBD1	TRBJ2-7	-	CASSVQGVNLHEQYF	TGTGCCAGTAGTGTACAGGGGGTGAATTTGCACGAGCAGTACTTC
TRBV19	TRBD2	TRBJ2-7	-	CASSIEWARLAHNSYEQYF	TGTGCCAGTAGTATAGAGTGGGCACGACTAGCGCATAACTCCTACGAGCAGTACTTC
TRBV6-5	TRBD1	TRBJ1-4	-	CASSYSGQGDEKLFF	TGTGCCAGCAGTTACAGCGGGCAGGGGGATGAAAAACTGTTTTTT
TRBV2	TRBD1	TRBJ2-2	-	CASSEIRGPSTGELFF	TGTGCCAGCAGTGAAATAAGGGGGCCCTCCACCGGGGAGCTGTTTTTT
TRBV28	-	TRBJ2-5	once	CASSFGGGEPRETQYF	TGTGCCAGCAGTTTTGGAGGGGGGGAGCCCAGGGAGACCCAGTACTTC
TRBV4-1	-	TRBJ2-2	-	CASSLGTTTWDTGELFF	TGCGCCAGCAGCCTCGGGACAACCACATGGGACACCGGGGAGCTGTTTTTT
TRBV27	-	TRBJ1-5	-	CASSFRVSNQPQHF	TGTGCCAGCAGTTTCCGGGTTAGCAATCAGCCCCAGCATTTT
TRBV7-2	TRBD1	TRBJ1-1	-	CASSLRAGGMNTEAFF	TGTGCCAGCAGCTTAAGAGCAGGGGGCATGAACACTGAAGCTTTCTTT
TRBV28	TRBD1	TRBJ2-7	-	CASSWDRGLGSYEQYF	TGTGCCAGCAGTTGGGACAGGGGGCTGGGGTCCTACGAGCAGTACTTC
TRBV5-1	-	TRBJ1-4	-	CASSPEPPGTNEKLFF	TGCGCCAGCAGCCCCGAACCCCCGGGAACTAATGAAAAACTGTTTTTT
TRBV3-1/TRBV3-2	TRBD2	TRBJ2-3	-	CASSQLWGLAVADTQYF	TGTGCCAGCAGCCAGTTGTGGGGACTAGCGGTCGCAGATACGCAGTATTTT
TRBV4-3	-	TRBJ1-2	-	CASSQGEHDIYGYTF	TGCGCCAGCAGCCAAGGAGAGCATGATATCTATGGCTACACCTTC
TRBV6-2/TRBV6-3	-	TRBJ1-5	-	CASSLTPRAGNQPQHF	TGTGCCAGCAGCCTCACCCCAAGAGCGGGCAATCAGCCCCAGCATTTT
TRBV11-2	-	TRBJ1-1	once	CASSFIGGEAFF	TGTGCCAGCAGTTTCATCGGCGGTGAAGCTTTCTTT
TRBV30	-	TRBJ1-6	-	CAWSEQGRSPLHF	TGTGCCTGGAGTGAGCAGGGGCGATCACCCCTCCACTTT
TRBV6-2/TRBV6-3	-	TRBJ1-1	-	CASSPGGVRTEAFF	TGTGCCAGCAGTCCCGGGGGGGTTAGGACTGAAGCTTTCTTT
TRBV7-7	-	TRBJ2-1	-	CASSLGPRGEQFF	TGTGCTAGCAGCTTAGGCCCCCGGGGGGAGCAGTTCTTC